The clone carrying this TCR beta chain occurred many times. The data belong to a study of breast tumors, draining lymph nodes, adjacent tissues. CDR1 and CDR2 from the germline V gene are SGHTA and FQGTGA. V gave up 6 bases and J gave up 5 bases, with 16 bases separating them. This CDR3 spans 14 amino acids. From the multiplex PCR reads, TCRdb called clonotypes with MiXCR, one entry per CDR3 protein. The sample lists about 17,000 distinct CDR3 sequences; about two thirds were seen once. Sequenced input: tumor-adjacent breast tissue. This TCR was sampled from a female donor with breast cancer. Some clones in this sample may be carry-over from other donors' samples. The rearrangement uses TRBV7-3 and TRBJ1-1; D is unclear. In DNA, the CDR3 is TGTGCCAGCAGGCAAGATAGTCTGGGGACTGAAGCTTTCTTT. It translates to CASRQDSLGTEAFF.